The present entry profiles one T cell receptor beta chain with its context. Its antigen is unknown. This sample was included in a study of identical twins. Unique molecular identifiers were present on the cDNA, which also gained a universal primer site by template switching. TCRdb fed the 5' RACE reads into MiXCR, producing one record per CDR3 protein. The profile shows 450,000 or so distinct CDR3 sequences, 11% to 15% of them singletons. Healthy Caucasians were all of the donors. Study-level points and caveats: Cord blood beta clonotypes that were abundant carried fewer insertions, and memory repertoires showed no such trend.

The germline CDR1 and CDR2 sequences are DFQATT and SNEGSKA (reference sequence). The CDR3 runs to 15 residues. Trimming stripped 3 bases from V and 0 bases from J, with 12 bases between. A further study also used this sample, focusing on yellow fever vaccine responses in identical twins.

The chain uses TRBV20-1 and TRBJ2-1, with D tentatively TRBD1 (5 bases). The sample was CD4+ T cells sorted from blood. The clonotype was recovered from a woman aged 18-35 years in good health. The DNA of the CDR3 is TGCAGTGCTAGGGCAGTCAGGGTCTCCTACAATGAGCAGTTCTTC. Protein product: CSARAVRVSYNEQFF.